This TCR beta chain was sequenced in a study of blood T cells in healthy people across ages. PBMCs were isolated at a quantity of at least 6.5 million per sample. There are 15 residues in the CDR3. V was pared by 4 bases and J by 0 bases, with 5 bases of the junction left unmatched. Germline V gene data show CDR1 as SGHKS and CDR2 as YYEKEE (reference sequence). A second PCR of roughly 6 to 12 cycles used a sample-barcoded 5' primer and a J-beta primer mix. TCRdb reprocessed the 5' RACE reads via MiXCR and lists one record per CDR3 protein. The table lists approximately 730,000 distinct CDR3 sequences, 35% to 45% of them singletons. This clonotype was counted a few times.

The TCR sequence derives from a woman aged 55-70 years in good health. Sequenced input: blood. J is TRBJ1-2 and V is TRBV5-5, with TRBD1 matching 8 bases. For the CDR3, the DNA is TGTGCCAGCAGCCCCGACAGGGGAACTAACTATGGCTACACCTTC. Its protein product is CASSPDRGTNYGYTF.